This T cell receptor beta chain emerged from a study of monozygotic twins with inflammatory bowel disease. CDR1 is SGHRS, CDR2 YFSETQ, per germline. This CDR3 has 16 residues. Study outcomes and limitations: Among IBD patients, fewer clonotypes were shared with others than among healthy twins, especially with disease activity. Differing immunosuppressive treatments may have added variability to patient repertoires. Inverse Simpson values showed less TCRbeta diversity in IBD patients than in their healthy co-twins.

Using the 5' RACE reads, TCRdb records one entry per CDR3 protein without DNA. The table lists approximately 150,000 distinct CDR3 sequences, with 2.4% in the top ten. In regard to this clonotype: Its target is not known.

This chain joins TRBV5-1 and TRBJ1-4; with no DNA, the TCRdb D assignment of TRBD1 cannot be verified. Sequencing was carried out using blood. The clonotype comes from a human donor with ulcerative colitis or Crohn's disease, or a healthy co-twin of an affected twin (not recorded which). This CDR3 is CASRPATGGKDEKLFF.